Below, one TCR beta chain is given with its context. Germline trimming cut 1 base from V and 0 bases from J; bases unmatched to any gene: 9. This CDR3 is 20 amino acids long. Germline V gene sequence: CDR1 MGHRA, CDR2 YSYEKL. The data were produced by immunoSEQ multiplex PCR, yet TCRdb's version contains in-frame clones alone and is incomplete. This table holds approximately 50,000 clones, 80% to 95% found once. This entry comes from a study of T cell changes during pregnancy in multiple sclerosis. The sequence was collected from a female donor with multiple sclerosis, enrolled in a pregnancy study. The material sequenced was CD4+ T cells from peripheral blood mononuclear cells, taken after pregnancy. The chain uses TRBV4-1 and TRBJ2-1; 13 nucleotides agree with TRBD2. The CDR3 DNA is TGCGCCAGCAGCCAAGCCCCGGGACTAGCGGGATCAAGCTCCTACAATGAGCAGTTCTTC. The encoded protein is CASSQAPGLAGSSSYNEQFF.